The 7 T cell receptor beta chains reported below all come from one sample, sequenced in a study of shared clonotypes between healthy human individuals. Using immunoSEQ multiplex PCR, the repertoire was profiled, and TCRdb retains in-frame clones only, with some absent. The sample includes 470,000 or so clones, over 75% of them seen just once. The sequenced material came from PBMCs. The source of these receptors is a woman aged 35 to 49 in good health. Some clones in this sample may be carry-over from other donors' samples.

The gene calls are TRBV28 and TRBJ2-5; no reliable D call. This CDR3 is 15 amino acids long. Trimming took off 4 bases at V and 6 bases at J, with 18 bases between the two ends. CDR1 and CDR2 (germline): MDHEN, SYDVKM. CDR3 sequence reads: CASSSTLSGVQTQYF. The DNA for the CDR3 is TGTGCCAGCAGTTCGACTCTGTCGGGTGTCCAGACCCAGTACTTC.

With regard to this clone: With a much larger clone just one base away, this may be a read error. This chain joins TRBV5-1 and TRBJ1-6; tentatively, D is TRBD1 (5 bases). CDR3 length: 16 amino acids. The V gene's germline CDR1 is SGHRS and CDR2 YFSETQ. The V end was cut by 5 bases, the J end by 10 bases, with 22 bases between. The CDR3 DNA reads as TGCGCCAGCAGACCTTTGGAGGCAGGGACGAACTCACCCCTCCACTTT. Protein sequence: CASRPLEAGTNSPLHF.

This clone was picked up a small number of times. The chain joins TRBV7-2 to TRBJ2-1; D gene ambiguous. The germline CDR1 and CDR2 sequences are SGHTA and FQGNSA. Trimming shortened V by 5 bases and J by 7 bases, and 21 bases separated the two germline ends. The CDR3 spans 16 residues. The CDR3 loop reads CASSPAVGMSKNEQFF. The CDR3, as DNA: TGTGCCAGCAGCCCCGCGGTGGGGATGTCGAAGAATGAGCAGTTCTTC.

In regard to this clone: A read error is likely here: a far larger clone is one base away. The DNA for the CDR3 is TGTGCCAGCGAGGGGGCGGCTAATGAAAAACTGTCTTTT. Translating it yields CASEGAANEKLSF. The chain is built from TRBV28 and TRBJ1-4; 7 bases line up with TRBD1. This CDR3 has 13 residues. In germline, CDR1 is MDHEN, CDR2 SYDVKM.

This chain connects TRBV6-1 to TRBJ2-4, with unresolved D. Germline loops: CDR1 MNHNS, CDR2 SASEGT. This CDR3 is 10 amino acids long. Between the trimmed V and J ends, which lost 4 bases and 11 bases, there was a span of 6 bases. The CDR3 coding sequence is TGTGCCAGCAGTGGATTGTTTCAGTACTTC. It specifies CASSGLFQYF.

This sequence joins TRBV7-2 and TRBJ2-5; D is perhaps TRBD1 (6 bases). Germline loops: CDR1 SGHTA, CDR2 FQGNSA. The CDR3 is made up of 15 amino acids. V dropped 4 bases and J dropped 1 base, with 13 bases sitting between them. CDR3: CASSSQQGVQETQYF. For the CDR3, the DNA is TGTGCCAGCAGCTCGCAACAGGGAGTCCAAGAGACCCAGTACTTC. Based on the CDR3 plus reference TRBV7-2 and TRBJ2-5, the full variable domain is GAGVSQSPSNKVTEKGKDVELRCDPISGHTALYWYRQSLGQGLEFLIYFQGNSAPDKSGLPSDRFSAERTGGSVSTLTIQRTQQEDSAVYLCASSSQQGVQETQYFGPGTRLLVL.

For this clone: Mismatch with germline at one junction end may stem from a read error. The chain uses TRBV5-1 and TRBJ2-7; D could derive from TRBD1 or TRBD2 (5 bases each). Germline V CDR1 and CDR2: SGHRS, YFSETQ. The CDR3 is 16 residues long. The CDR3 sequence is CASSRSGAAGSYGQYF. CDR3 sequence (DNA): TGCGCCAGCAGCCGGTCCGGGGCAGCCGGCTCCTACGGGCAGTACTTC.